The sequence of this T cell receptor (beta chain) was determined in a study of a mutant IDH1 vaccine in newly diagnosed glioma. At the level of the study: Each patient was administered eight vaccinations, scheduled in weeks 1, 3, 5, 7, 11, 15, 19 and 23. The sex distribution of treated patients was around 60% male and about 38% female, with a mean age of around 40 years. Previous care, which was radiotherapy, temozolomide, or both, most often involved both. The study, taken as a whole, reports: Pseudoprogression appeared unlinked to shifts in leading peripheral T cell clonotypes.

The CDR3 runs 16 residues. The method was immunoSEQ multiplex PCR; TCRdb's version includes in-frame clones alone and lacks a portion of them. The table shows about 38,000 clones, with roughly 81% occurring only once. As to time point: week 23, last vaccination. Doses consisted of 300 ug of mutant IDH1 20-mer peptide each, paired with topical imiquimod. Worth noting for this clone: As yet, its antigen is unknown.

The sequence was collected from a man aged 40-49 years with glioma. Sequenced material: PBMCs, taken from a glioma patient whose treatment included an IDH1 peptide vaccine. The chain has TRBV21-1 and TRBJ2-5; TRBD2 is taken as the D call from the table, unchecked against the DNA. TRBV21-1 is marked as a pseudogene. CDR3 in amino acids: CASSHPTSGGEETQYF. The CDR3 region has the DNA TGTGCCAGCAGCCACCCGACTAGCGGGGGGGAAGAGACCCAGTACTTC.